A selection of T cell receptor beta chains follows, all from one sample in a study of cytomegalovirus exposure and HLA in healthy donors. Some clones are missing from TCRdb's copy, which holds only in-frame ones; the method was immunoSEQ multiplex PCR. Counted here are some 150,000 clones, over 60% occurring once; the ten biggest clones make up approximately 2%. Material for sequencing was PBMCs. These TCRs come from a man aged 35 to 55 in good health and CMV-seronegative. Both conserved end residues are part of each CDR3. Fields, in order: V gene, J gene, clone size, D gene, CDR3 DNA, CDR3 protein. The D gene is left open where the match is weak. Some rows have no size entry. The others give once, few or many, or a class for an expanded clone.

TRBV4-1,TRBJ2-3,-,TRBD2,TGCGCCAGCAGCCATCCCCTTCAGCGGGGTCCGCATACGCAGTATTTT,CASSHPLQRGPHTQYF
TRBV27,TRBJ1-1,-,-,TGTGCCAGCAGTTTGTGGGGCCTGGGGCCCACTGAAGCTTTCTTT,CASSLWGLGPTEAFF
TRBV27,TRBJ1-5,-,-,TGTGCCAGCAGTTACGGGGGTCCCTCCCAGCCCCAGCATTTT,CASSYGGPSQPQHF
TRBV4-3,TRBJ2-7,-,-,TGCGCCAGCAGCCAACTTTCTGAGAGCTCCTACGAGCAGTACTTC,CASSQLSESSYEQYF
TRBV6-6,TRBJ1-1,-,TRBD1,TGTGCCAGCAAAAGGGACAGTGGGAACACTGAAGCTTTCTTT,CASKRDSGNTEAFF
TRBV27,TRBJ2-6,-,TRBD2,TGTGCCAGCAGTCACCTGACCCCGGGGGGGCGGGAGGAGAGCTCTGGGGCCAACGTCCTGACTTTC,CASSHLTPGGREESSGANVLTF
TRBV20-1,TRBJ2-7,-,-,TGCAGTGCTAGGACACCCTACGAGCAGTACTTC,CSARTPYEQYF
TRBV9,TRBJ2-3,-,TRBD2,TGTGCCAGCAGCGTATCTGCGGGAGTATTAGATACGCAGTATTTT,CASSVSAGVLDTQYF
TRBV18,TRBJ1-2,-,TRBD1,TGTGCCAGCTCACCGGACAGGGCTACAGTCTACACCTTC,CASSPDRATVYTF
TRBV30,TRBJ1-6,-,-,TGTGCCTGGATTGGGGGGGCAAATTCACCCCTCCACTTT,CAWIGGANSPLHF
TRBV6-5,TRBJ2-2,-,TRBD1,TGTGCCAGCAGTTCCGGGACAGAGTTTACCGGGGAGCTGTTTTTT,CASSSGTEFTGELFF
TRBV5-1,TRBJ1-5,once,TRBD1,TGCGCCAGCAGCTCGGGACAGGATGATCAGCCCCAGCATTTT,CASSSGQDDQPQHF
TRBV5-4,TRBJ2-2,-,-,TGTGCCAGCAGCCCATCGGGCTCAGGGGGGCGTGTCGGGGAGCTGTTTTTT,CASSPSGSGGRVGELFF
TRBV7-2,TRBJ2-1,once,-,TGTGCCAGCAGCTCCCGCCGGGACTCCCCTGGCTATGAGCAGTTCTTC,CASSSRRDSPGYEQFF
TRBV2,TRBJ2-1,few,TRBD2,TGTGCCAGCAGTCCTACTAGCGGGGGCTACAATGAGCAGTTCTTC,CASSPTSGGYNEQFF
TRBV27,TRBJ2-5,few,-,TGTGCCAGCAGTACAGGGTACGCAGAGACCCAGTACTTC,CASSTGYAETQYF
TRBV6-1,TRBJ1-2,few,-,TGTGCCAGCAGTGTTACAGGGACTAACTATGGCTACACCTTC,CASSVTGTNYGYTF
TRBV5-1,TRBJ2-7,-,TRBD1,TGCGCCAGCAGCAATCCGGGACAGGCGGCTTACGAGCAGTACTTC,CASSNPGQAAYEQYF
TRBV30,TRBJ1-5,-,-,TGTGCCTGGAGTAGGGGGGAGGGTCAGCCCCAGAATTTT,CAWSRGEGQPQNF
TRBV4-3,TRBJ1-4,-,TRBD1,TGCGCCAGCAGCCTCGAACAGGGGATTGGTGAAAAACTGTTTTTT,CASSLEQGIGEKLFF
TRBV18,TRBJ2-7,few,TRBD1,TGTGCCAGCTCACCAGACAGGGAGAGGTACGAGCAGTACTTC,CASSPDRERYEQYF
TRBV2,TRBJ1-1,-,-,TGTGCCAGCATAGTGGTTTTAACGAACACTGAAGCTTTCTTT,CASIVVLTNTEAFF
TRBV7-9,TRBJ2-1,-,-,TGTGCCAGCAGCTTAGGGGTGGCGGTAGACCCCGGTGAGCAGTTCTTC,CASSLGVAVDPGEQFF
TRBV5-1,TRBJ1-2,once,-,TGCGCCAGCAGCGAACAGTCAGGGTTAAGCGGCTACACCTTC,CASSEQSGLSGYTF
TRBV9,TRBJ2-7,few,TRBD2,TGTGCCAGCAGCGTCAGTGGCGGGGGGACCTACGAGCAGTACTTC,CASSVSGGGTYEQYF
TRBV15,TRBJ2-1,-,TRBD2,TGTGCCACCAGCAGAGAAGGCGGGAGCTCCTACAATGAGCAGTTCTTC,CATSREGGSSYNEQFF
TRBV27,TRBJ2-1,-,-,TGTGCCAGCAGTTTCTTCGACATCAATGAGCAGTTCTTC,CASSFFDINEQFF
TRBV5-1,TRBJ2-7,-,TRBD1,TGCGCCAGCAGCCAGACAGGGGTAACAGCGCAGTACTTC,CASSQTGVTAQYF